This TCR beta chain was captured in a study of identical twins. Concerning this clonotype: Its antigen remains unidentified.

Only healthy Caucasians were enrolled as donors. Study-level points and caveats: Fewer insertions were carried by abundant cord blood beta clonotypes, but none was seen in memory repertoires. Without tracking the same donors, conclusions rested on cross-sectional statistical analysis.

Trimming pared 6 bases from V and 1 base from J, leaving 12 bases between. This CDR3 comprises 15 residues. Template switching introduced a universal primer site, and the cDNA bore unique molecular identifiers. TCRdb re-called the 5' RACE reads with MiXCR, one entry per CDR3 protein. Altogether about 700,000 distinct CDR3 sequences are present, 5.5% to 7.5% being singletons, with the ten largest covering roughly 1.6%. The sequenced sample was naive T cells sorted from blood. The chain carries TRBV12-3 or TRBV12-4 and TRBJ2-2; D is undetermined. The receptor was derived from a man between 18 and 29 years old in good health. CDR3 DNA: TGTGCCAGCAGCGAGTACCAATGGAACACCGGGGAGCTGTTTTTT. Protein sequence: CASSEYQWNTGELFF.